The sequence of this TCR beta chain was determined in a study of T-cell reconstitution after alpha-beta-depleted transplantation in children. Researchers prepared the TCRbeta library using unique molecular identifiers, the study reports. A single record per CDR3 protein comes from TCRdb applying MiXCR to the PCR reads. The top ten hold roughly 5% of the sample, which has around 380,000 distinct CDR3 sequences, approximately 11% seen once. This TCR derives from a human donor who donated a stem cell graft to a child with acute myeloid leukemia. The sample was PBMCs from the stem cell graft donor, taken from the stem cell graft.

The CDR3 loop reads CASSPEGSGQETQYF. The CDR3 DNA sequence: TGTGCCAGCAGCCCGGAGGGTTCAGGGCAAGAGACCCAGTACTTC. This chain joins TRBV5-8 and TRBJ2-5, with D perhaps TRBD2 (6 bases). CDR1 SGHTS and CDR2 YDEGEE come from the germline V gene. V shed 4 bases and J shed 2 bases, with 15 bases lying between them. This CDR3 has 15 residues.